This T cell receptor (beta chain) was sequenced in a study of blood T cell repertoires in COVID-19. Across the study: Sources were T cells, B-cell-depleted T cells, or PBMCs; the material itself was cDNA or gDNA.

CDR1 DFQATT and CDR2 SNEGSKA come from the germline V gene (reference sequence). The length of the CDR3 is 18 residues. Trimming removed 3 bases from V and 0 bases from J; junction bases left unmatched: 14. In the original processing: Amplification of reference gene primers was used by the study to estimate nucleated cell counts. Only in-frame clones appear in the TCRdb table, and some are missing; sequencing was by immunoSEQ multiplex PCR. The DNA was the basis for D and trimming; V, J and clone size are from that table. The data contain about 400,000 clones, about 85% of them singletons. Participants were aged roughly 18 to 89 years from about two dozen US areas. Cohorts were assigned according to the clinical history that participants reported.

V is TRBV20-1 and J is TRBJ1-3; 7 positions match TRBD1. This receptor was obtained from a woman aged 18-30 years with acute COVID-19. The sequenced sample consisted of PBMCs or T cells enriched from blood (not recorded which). The CDR3 here is CSASVPEGAKHSGNTIYF. The CDR3 DNA sequence: TGCAGTGCTAGTGTCCCGGAGGGGGCGAAGCACTCTGGAAACACCATATATTTT.